This T cell receptor (beta chain) originates from a study of control samples from healthy donors and cancer patients. With 2 bases clipped from V and 5 bases from J, the junction kept 3 bases outside the gene matches. This CDR3 has 14 residues. Germline V gene data show CDR1 as MNHEY and CDR2 as SVGEGT. The assay was immunoSEQ multiplex PCR, and TCRdb's table has in-frame clones only and misses some. The repertoire consists of about 190,000 clones, with around 93% occurring once and the leading ten covering 1.8%. The clonotype was recovered from a man aged 25-45 years in good health. The chain has TRBV6-2 or TRBV6-3 and TRBJ2-5; TRBD2 aligns across 9 bases. The sequenced sample was blood. The CDR3 DNA is TGTGCCAGCAGTTACGGCGGGGGGGGTGAGACCCAGTACTTC. Protein product: CASSYGGGGETQYF.